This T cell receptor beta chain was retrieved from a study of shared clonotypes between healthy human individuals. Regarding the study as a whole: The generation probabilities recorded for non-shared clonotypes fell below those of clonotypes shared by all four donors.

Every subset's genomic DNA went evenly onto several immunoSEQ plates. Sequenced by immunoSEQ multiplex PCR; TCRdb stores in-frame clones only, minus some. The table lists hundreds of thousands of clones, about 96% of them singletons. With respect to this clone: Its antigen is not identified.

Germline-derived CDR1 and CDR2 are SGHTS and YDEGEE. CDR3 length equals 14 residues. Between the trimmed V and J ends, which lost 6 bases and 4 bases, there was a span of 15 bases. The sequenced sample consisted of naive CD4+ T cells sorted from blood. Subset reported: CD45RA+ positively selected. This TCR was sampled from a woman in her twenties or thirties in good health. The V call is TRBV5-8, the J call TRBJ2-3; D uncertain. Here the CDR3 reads CASNNPQPADTQYF. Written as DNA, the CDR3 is TGTGCCAGCAACAATCCACAGCCGGCAGATACGCAGTATTTT.